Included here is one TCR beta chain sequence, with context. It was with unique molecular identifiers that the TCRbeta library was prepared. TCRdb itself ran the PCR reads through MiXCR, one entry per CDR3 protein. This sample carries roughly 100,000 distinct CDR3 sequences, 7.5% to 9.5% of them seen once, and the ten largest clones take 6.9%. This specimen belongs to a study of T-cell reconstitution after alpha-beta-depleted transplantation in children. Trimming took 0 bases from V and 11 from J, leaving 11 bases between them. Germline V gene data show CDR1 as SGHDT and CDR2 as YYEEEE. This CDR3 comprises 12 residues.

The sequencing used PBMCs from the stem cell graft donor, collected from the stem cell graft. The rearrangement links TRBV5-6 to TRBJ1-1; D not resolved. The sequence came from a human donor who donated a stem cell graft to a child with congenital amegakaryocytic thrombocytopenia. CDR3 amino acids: CASSLGTDMAFF. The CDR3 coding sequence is TGTGCCAGCAGCTTGGGTACAGATATGGCTTTCTTT.